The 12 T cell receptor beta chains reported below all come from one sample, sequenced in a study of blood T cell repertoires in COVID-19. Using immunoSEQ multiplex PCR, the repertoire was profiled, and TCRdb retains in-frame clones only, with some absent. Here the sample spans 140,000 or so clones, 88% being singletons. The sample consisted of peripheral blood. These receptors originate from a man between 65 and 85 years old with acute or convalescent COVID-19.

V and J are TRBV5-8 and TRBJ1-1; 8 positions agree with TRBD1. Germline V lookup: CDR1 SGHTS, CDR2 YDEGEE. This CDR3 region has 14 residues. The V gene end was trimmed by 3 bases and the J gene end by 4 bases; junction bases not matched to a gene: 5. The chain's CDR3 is CASSWADRATEAFF. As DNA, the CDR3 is TGTGCCAGCAGCTGGGCGGACAGGGCCACTGAAGCTTTCTTT.

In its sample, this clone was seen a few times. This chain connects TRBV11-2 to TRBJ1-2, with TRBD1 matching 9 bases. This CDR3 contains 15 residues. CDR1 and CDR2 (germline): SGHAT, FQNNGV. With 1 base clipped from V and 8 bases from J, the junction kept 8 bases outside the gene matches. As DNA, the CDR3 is TGTGCCAGCAGCTTAGGAGGGACAGGGATGGGCGGCTACACCTTC. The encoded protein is CASSLGGTGMGGYTF.

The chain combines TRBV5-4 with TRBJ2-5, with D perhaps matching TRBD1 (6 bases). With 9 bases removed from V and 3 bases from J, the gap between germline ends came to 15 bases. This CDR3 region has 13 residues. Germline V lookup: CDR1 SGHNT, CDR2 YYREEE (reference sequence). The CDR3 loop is CATNRVAEETQYF. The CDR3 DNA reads TGTGCCACCAACAGGGTAGCTGAAGAGACCCAGTACTTC.

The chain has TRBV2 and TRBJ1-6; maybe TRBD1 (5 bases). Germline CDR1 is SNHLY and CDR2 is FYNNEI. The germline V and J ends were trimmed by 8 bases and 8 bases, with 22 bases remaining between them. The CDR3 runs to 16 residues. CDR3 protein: CASHREVRGQDSPLHF. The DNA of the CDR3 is TGTGCCAGCCATAGGGAGGTGAGGGGCCAGGATTCACCCCTCCACTTT.

CDR3 DNA: TGTGCCAGCAAGGACAATGGCTACACCTTC. Its protein is CASKDNGYTF. The J gene is TRBJ1-2, the V gene TRBV28; D perhaps matches TRBD1 (5 bases). Per germline, CDR1 MDHEN and CDR2 SYDVKM. Trimming shortened V by 7 bases and J by 6 bases, and 6 bases separated the two germline ends. The CDR3 contains 10 residues.

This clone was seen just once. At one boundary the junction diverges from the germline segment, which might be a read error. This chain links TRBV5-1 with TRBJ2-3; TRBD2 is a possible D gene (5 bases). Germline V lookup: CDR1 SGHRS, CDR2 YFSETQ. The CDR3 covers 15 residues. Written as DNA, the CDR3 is TGCGCCAGCCGCAGATCCTCTACGGGGAGCCTTCGTCGCATTTTT. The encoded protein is CASRRSSTGSLRRIF.

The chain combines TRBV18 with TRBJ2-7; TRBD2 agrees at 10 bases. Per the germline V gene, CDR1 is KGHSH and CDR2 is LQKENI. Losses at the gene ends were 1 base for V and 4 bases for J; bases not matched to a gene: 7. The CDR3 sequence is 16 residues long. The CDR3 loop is CASSPRTSGLRYEQYF. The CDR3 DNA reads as TGTGCCAGCTCACCACGGACTAGCGGTTTGAGATACGAGCAGTACTTC.

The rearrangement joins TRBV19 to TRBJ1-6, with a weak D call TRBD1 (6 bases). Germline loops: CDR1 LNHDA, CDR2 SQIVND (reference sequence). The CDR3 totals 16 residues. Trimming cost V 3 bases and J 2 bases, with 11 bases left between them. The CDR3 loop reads CASSIQGSAYNSPLHF. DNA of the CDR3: TGTGCCAGTAGTATCCAGGGGAGTGCCTATAATTCACCCCTCCACTTT.

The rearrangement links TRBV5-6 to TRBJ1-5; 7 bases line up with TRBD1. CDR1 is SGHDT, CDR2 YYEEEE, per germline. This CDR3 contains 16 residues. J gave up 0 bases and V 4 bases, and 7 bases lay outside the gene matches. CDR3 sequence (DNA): TGTGCCAGCAGCACCCACAGGGGATATAGCAATCAGCCCCAGCATTTT. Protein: CASSTHRGYSNQPQHF.

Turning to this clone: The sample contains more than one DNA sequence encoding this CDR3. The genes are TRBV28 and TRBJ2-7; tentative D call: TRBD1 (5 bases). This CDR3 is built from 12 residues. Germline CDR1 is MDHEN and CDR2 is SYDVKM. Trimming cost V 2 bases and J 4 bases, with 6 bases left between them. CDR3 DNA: TGTGCCAGCAGTTTACAGGGTTACGAGCAGTACTTC. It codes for CASSLQGYEQYF.

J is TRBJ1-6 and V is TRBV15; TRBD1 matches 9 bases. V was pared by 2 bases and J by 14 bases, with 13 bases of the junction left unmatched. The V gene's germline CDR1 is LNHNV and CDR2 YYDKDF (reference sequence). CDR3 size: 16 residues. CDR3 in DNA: TGTGCCACCAGCAGACGTCCCGGGACAGGGTTTAAGGCCCTCCACTTT. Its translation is CATSRRPGTGFKALHF.

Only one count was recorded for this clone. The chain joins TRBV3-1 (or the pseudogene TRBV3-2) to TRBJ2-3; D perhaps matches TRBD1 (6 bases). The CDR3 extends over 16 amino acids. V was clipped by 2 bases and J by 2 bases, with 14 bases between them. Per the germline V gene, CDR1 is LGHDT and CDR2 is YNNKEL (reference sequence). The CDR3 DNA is TGTGCCAGCAGCCAAAGGGGTACAGGGAACACAGATACGCAGTATTTT. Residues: CASSQRGTGNTDTQYF.